Listed here are 9 T cell receptor beta chains from one sample, sequenced in a study of technical replicates of blood from a handful of donors. Using immunoSEQ multiplex PCR, the repertoire was profiled, and TCRdb retains in-frame clones only, with some absent. Of about 69,000 clones listed, 80% to 90% are singletons. The sample was PBMCs. The receptors come from a human donor in good health. Some clones in this sample may be carry-over from other donors' samples.

This chain uses TRBV18 with TRBJ1-2, with D uncertain. Per germline, CDR1 KGHSH and CDR2 LQKENI. With 0 bases removed from V and 4 bases from J, the gap between germline ends came to 12 bases. The CDR3 loop spans 15 amino acids. CDR3 in amino acids: CASSPPAKIGYGYTF. CDR3 coding DNA: TGTGCCAGCTCACCACCGGCAAAAATTGGCTATGGCTACACCTTC.

The rearrangement uses TRBV11-2 and TRBJ2-3, with a tentative D call TRBD2 (5 bases). V was clipped by 0 bases and J by 9 bases, with 10 bases between them. The germline CDR1 and CDR2 sequences are SGHAT and FQNNGV. The CDR3 runs to 13 residues. The CDR3 DNA follows: TGTGCCAGCAGCTTAGACGGAGGTGGCACGCAGTATTTT. Translated, it gives CASSLDGGGTQYF.

A few counts support this clone. The rearrangement joins TRBV10-3 to TRBJ2-7; TRBD2 might be the D (5 bases). Germline V gene data show CDR1 as ENHRY and CDR2 as SYGVKD. The CDR3 sequence is 12 residues long. V dropped 6 bases and J dropped 0 bases, with 6 bases sitting between them. CDR3 sequence reads: CAIRGSSYEQYF. DNA for the CDR3: TGTGCCATCAGGGGGAGCTCCTACGAGCAGTACTTC.

The rearrangement links TRBV6-6 to TRBJ1-5; perhaps TRBD1 as D (5 bases). The CDR3 covers 14 residues. V lost 2 bases and J 4 bases, leaving 9 bases between the germline ends. Germline CDR1 is MNHNY and CDR2 is SVGAGI (reference sequence). The CDR3 here is CASSYLGGNQPQHF. The CDR3 bases are TGTGCCAGCAGTTACCTGGGGGGGAATCAGCCCCAGCATTTT.

The chain is built from TRBV4-3 and TRBJ1-1, with D uncertain. The CDR3 is 14 amino acids. CDR1 and CDR2 from the germline V gene are LGHNA and YSLEER. V was cut by 3 bases and J by 6 bases, with 14 bases left in between. CDR3 residues: CASSQSWARPEAFF. The CDR3 DNA reads TGCGCCAGCAGCCAGTCATGGGCGCGACCTGAAGCTTTCTTT.

The V call is TRBV5-1, the J call TRBJ1-2; 10 nucleotides match TRBD1. From germline, CDR1 is SGHRS and CDR2 YFSETQ. The CDR3 consists of 14 residues. After removal of 4 bases from V and 4 bases from J, the junction contained 4 bases not matched to a gene. CDR3 region: CASSGTGAPYGYTF. The CDR3 DNA sequence: TGCGCCAGCAGCGGGACAGGGGCCCCCTATGGCTACACCTTC.

This chain uses TRBV6-5 with TRBJ2-3, with unresolved D. Germline values: CDR1 MNHEY, CDR2 SVGAGI. This CDR3 is built from 14 residues. The germline V and J ends were trimmed by 7 bases and 3 bases, with 14 bases remaining between them. This chain's CDR3 is CASTDIQSTDTQYF. Here the CDR3 DNA reads TGTGCCAGCACCGACATCCAGTCGACAGATACGCAGTATTTT.

This clone occurred once. This chain joins TRBV7-8 and TRBJ2-1; possibly TRBD2 for D (6 bases). In germline, CDR1 is SGHVS, CDR2 FQNEAQ. This CDR3 is 15 amino acids long. V gave up 2 bases and J gave up 5 bases, with 13 bases separating them. The CDR3 is CASSLLREKDNEQFF. Written as DNA, the CDR3 is TGTGCCAGCAGCTTACTGCGGGAAAAAGACAATGAGCAGTTCTTC.

The V gene is TRBV7-9, the J gene TRBJ1-1, with 7 nucleotides matching TRBD1. V was clipped by 2 bases and J by 1 base; unmatched bases: 10. The CDR3 covers 17 residues. CDR1 and CDR2 from the germline V gene are SEHNR and FQNEAQ (reference sequence). The CDR3 protein is CASSLRGGRAANTEAFF. The CDR3 coding sequence is TGTGCCAGCAGCTTAAGAGGGGGCAGAGCCGCGAACACTGAAGCTTTCTTT.